Below are 10 T cell receptor beta chains sequenced from a single sample in a study of blood T cell repertoires in COVID-19. This table comes from immunoSEQ multiplex PCR, and its TCRdb copy is limited to in-frame clones, with some not included. This repertoire shows 70,000 to 100,000 clones, around 88% found once; its top ten account for roughly 8.1%. The sequencing input was peripheral blood. Receptors were obtained from a woman aged 70-85 years with acute or convalescent COVID-19.

The rearrangement links TRBV30 to TRBJ1-1; no clear D. The ends were cut back, 0 bases at V and 5 bases at J, with 16 bases in the middle. Germline V CDR1 and CDR2: GTSNPN, SVGIG (reference sequence). The CDR3 is 15 residues long. The CDR3 loop is CAWSVPVYHQTEAFF. For the CDR3, the DNA is TGTGCCTGGAGTGTTCCCGTTTATCACCAGACTGAAGCTTTCTTT.

The chain has TRBV28 and TRBJ1-2; 9 bases map to TRBD1. After removal of 2 bases from V and 1 base from J, the junction contained 2 bases not matched to a gene. The length of the CDR3 is 15 residues. The germline V gene has CDR1 MDHEN and CDR2 SYDVKM. The chain's CDR3 is CASSLGTGLNYGYTF. The CDR3 DNA reads TGTGCCAGCAGTTTAGGGACAGGGCTTAACTATGGCTACACCTTC.

This clone was observed once. The chain joins TRBV29-1 to TRBJ2-7; D is possibly TRBD1 (6 bases). The CDR3 runs 13 residues. Trimming took 5 bases from V and 0 from J, leaving 11 bases between them. Per the germline V gene, CDR1 is SQVTM and CDR2 is ANQGSEA. CDR3 sequence reads: CSVRGQSSYEQYF. For the CDR3, the DNA is TGCAGCGTTCGAGGACAGAGCTCCTACGAGCAGTACTTC.

The table lists this clone with a few counts. This chain joins TRBV5-6 and TRBJ1-2; 8 bases fit TRBD1. The V and J ends lost 4 bases and 6 bases, in that order; junction bases with no gene match: 5. CDR1 and CDR2 (germline): SGHDT, YYEEEE. This CDR3 contains 13 residues. The DNA of the CDR3 is TGTGCCAGCAGCCCACAGGGGGTTAATGGCTACACCTTC. Residues: CASSPQGVNGYTF.

The V and J genes are TRBV29-1 and TRBJ2-7; D is perhaps TRBD1 (6 bases). The germline gives CDR1 SQVTM, CDR2 ANQGSEA. With 6 bases removed from V and 2 bases from J, the gap between germline ends came to 8 bases. There are 11 residues in the CDR3. The CDR3 coding sequence is TGCAGCGTCGGACAGACCTACGAGCAGTACTTC. It codes for CSVGQTYEQYF.

The chain carries TRBV5-1 and TRBJ2-3; 7 bases align to TRBD1. The V gene end was trimmed by 0 bases and the J gene end by 0 bases; junction bases not matched to a gene: 4. In germline, CDR1 is SGHRS, CDR2 YFSETQ. CDR3 size: 16 residues. The CDR3 is CASSLADRVSTDTQYF. The CDR3 nucleotides read TGCGCCAGCAGCTTGGCCGACAGGGTTAGCACAGATACGCAGTATTTT.

Notes on this clone: The sample holds other DNA sequences that translate to the same CDR3. This rearrangement joins TRBV3-1 (or the pseudogene TRBV3-2) to TRBJ1-1; D might be TRBD1 (5 bases). The germline V gene has CDR1 LGHDT and CDR2 YNNKEL (reference sequence). V was pared by 1 base and J by 0 bases, with 6 bases between. This CDR3 is 14 amino acids long. The CDR3 sequence: CASSQGGVNTEAFF. CDR3 DNA sequence: TGTGCCAGCAGCCAAGGGGGGGTGAACACTGAAGCTTTCTTT.

The chain combines TRBV18 with TRBJ1-4; a possible D gene is TRBD1 (5 bases). CDR1 and CDR2 (germline): KGHSH, LQKENI. V was trimmed by 3 bases and J by 7 bases, leaving 12 bases between them. The CDR3 length is 14 residues. The CDR3: CASSPRQGSEKLFF. The CDR3 DNA is TGTGCCAGCTCACCCCGGCAGGGAAGTGAAAAACTGTTTTTT.

For the CDR3, the DNA is TGTGCCAGCAGCCCCGCAGACTCTACCAAAAACATTCAGTACTTC. Amino acids: CASSPADSTKNIQYF. The gene calls are TRBV3-1 (or the pseudogene TRBV3-2) and TRBJ2-4; unclear D gene. The germline V gene has CDR1 LGHDT and CDR2 YNNKEL (reference sequence). Trimming left V 4 bases short and J 2 bases short, with 12 bases between. The CDR3 runs 15 residues.

The J gene is TRBJ2-2, the V gene TRBV19, with TRBD2 matching 11 bases. The V and J ends lost 4 bases and 1 base, in that order; junction bases with no gene match: 14. The CDR3 extends over 20 amino acids. Germline CDR1 reads LNHDA; CDR2 reads SQIVND (reference sequence). CDR3 amino acids: CASSTNLAGGLFRNTGELFF. Written as DNA, the CDR3 is TGTGCCAGTAGTACTAATCTAGCGGGAGGATTGTTTAGGAACACCGGGGAGCTGTTTTTT.